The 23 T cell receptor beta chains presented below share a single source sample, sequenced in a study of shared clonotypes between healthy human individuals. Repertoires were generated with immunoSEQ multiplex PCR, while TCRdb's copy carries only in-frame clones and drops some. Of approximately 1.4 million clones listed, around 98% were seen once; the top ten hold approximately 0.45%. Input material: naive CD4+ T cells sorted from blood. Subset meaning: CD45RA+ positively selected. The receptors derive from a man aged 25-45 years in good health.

For the CDR3, the DNA is TGTGCCAGTACCAAGTCCGGGACAGGAGCCTACGAGCAGTACTTC. This sequence encodes CASTKSGTGAYEQYF. V and J are TRBV19 and TRBJ2-7; TRBD1 matches at 8 bases. This CDR3 is 15 amino acids long. With 7 bases clipped from V and 2 bases from J, the junction kept 10 bases outside the gene matches. Germline V gene lookup returns CDR1 LNHDA and CDR2 SQIVND (reference sequence).

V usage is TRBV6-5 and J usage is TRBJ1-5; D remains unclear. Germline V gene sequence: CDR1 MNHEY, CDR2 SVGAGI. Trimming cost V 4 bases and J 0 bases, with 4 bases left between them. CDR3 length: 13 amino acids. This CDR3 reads CASSLISNQPQHF. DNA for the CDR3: TGTGCCAGCAGTTTAATTAGCAATCAGCCCCAGCATTTT.

The CDR3 DNA sequence: TGTGCCAGCAGCACGAGACCGGGACAGGGACCCGGGGAGCTGTTTTTT. This encodes CASSTRPGQGPGELFF. The chain employs TRBV7-8 and TRBJ2-2; 9 bases map to TRBD1. CDR1 is SGHVS, CDR2 FQNEAQ, per germline. Trimming cost V 5 bases and J 6 bases; bases outside gene matches: 10. The CDR3 runs to 16 residues.

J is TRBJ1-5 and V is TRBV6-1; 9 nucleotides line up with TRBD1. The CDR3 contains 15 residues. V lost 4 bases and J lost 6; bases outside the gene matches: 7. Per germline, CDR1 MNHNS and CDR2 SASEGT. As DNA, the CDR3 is TGTGCCAGCAGTGCCTCGACAGGGGGAAGTCAGCCCCAGCATTTT. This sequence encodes CASSASTGGSQPQHF.

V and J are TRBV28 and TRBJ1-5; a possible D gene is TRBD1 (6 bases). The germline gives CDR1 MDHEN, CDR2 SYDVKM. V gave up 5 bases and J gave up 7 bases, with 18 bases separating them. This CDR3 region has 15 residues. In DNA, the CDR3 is TGTGCCAGCAGTAAACCGGGACAAGGGACGCAGCCCCAGCATTTT. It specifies CASSKPGQGTQPQHF.

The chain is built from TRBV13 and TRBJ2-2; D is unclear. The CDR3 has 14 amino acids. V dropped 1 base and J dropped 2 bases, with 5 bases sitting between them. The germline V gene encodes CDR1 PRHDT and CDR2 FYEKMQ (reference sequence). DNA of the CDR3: TGTGCCAGCAGCTTAGTGCCCAACACCGGGGAGCTGTTTTTT. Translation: CASSLVPNTGELFF.

The CDR3 region has the DNA TGTGCCAGCAGCTTGCCGGGACACCCATACGAGCAGTACTTC. Its protein product is CASSLPGHPYEQYF. The J gene is TRBJ2-7, the V gene TRBV5-6; D may be TRBD1 (6 bases). The CDR3 covers 14 residues. Per germline, CDR1 SGHDT and CDR2 YYEEEE. Trimming removed 1 base from V and 4 bases from J, with 12 bases in between.

The CDR3: CASSLIPSGNEQFF. The CDR3, as DNA: TGTGCCAGCAGCTTAATCCCTAGCGGTAATGAGCAGTTCTTC. The chain couples TRBV7-3 to TRBJ2-1, with TRBD2 identical over 7 bases. V was pared by 1 base and J by 7 bases, with 4 bases of the junction left unmatched. Germline CDR1 SGHTA, CDR2 FQGTGA. CDR3 length: 14 residues.

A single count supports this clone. The CDR3 DNA is TGCAGCGTTGGGACAGGGATGAACACCGGGGAGCTGTTTTTT. It encodes CSVGTGMNTGELFF. The chain combines TRBV29-1 with TRBJ2-2, with TRBD1 matching over 8 bases. The V gene end was trimmed by 4 bases and the J gene end by 1 base; junction bases not matched to a gene: 2. Per the germline V gene, CDR1 is SQVTM and CDR2 is ANQGSEA. The CDR3 covers 14 residues.

The CDR3 DNA sequence: TGTGCCAGCAGCGCCCTCCCTCGAGCGGAGCTGTACGAGCAGTACTTC. Protein sequence: CASSALPRAELYEQYF. The V gene is TRBV7-6, the J gene TRBJ2-7, with D possibly matching TRBD2 (5 bases). Trimming shortened V by 5 bases and J by 4 bases, and 21 bases separated the two germline ends. The CDR3 runs 16 residues. The germline V gene encodes CDR1 SGHVS and CDR2 FNYEAQ.

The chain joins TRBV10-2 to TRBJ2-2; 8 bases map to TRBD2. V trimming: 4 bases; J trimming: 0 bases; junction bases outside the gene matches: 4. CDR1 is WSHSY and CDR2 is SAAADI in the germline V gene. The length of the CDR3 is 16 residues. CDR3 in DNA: TGCGCCAGCAGTGGGCCGGGACTAGCGAACACCGGGGAGCTGTTTTTT. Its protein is CASSGPGLANTGELFF.

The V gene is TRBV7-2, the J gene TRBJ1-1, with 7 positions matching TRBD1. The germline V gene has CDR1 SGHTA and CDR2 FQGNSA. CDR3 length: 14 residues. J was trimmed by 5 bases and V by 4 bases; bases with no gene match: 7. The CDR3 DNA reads TGTGCCAGCAGCTCCCTAGGGGGCTTTACTGAAGCTTTCTTT. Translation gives CASSSLGGFTEAFF.

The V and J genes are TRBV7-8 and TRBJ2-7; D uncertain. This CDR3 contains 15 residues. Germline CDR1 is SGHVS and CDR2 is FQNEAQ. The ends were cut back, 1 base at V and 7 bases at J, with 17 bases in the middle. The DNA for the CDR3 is TGTGCCAGCAGCTTAGACCGGCGACCCGGGTCTGAGCAGTACTTC. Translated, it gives CASSLDRRPGSEQYF. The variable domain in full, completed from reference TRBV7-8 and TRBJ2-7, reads GAGVSQSPRYKVAKRGQDVALRCDPISGHVSLFWYQQALGQGPEFLTYFQNEAQLDKSGLPSDRFFAERPEGSVSTLKIQRTQQEDSAVYLCASSLDRRPGSEQYFGPGTRLTVT.

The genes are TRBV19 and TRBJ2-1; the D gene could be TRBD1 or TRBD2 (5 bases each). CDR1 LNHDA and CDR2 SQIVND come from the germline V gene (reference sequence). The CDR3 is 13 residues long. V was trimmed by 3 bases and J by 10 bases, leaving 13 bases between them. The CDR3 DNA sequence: TGTGCCAGTAGTATGGGGCCCGGACTGGAGCAGTTCTTC. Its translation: CASSMGPGLEQFF.

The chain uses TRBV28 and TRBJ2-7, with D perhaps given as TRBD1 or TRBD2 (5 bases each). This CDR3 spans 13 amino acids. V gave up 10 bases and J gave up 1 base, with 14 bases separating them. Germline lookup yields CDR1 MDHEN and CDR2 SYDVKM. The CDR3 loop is CATLGEPSYEQYF. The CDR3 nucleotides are TGTGCCACCCTGGGGGAGCCGTCCTACGAGCAGTACTTC. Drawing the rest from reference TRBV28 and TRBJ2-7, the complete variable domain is DVKVTQSSRYLVKRTGEKVFLECVQDMDHENMFWYRQDPGLGLRLIYFSYDVKMKEKGDIPEGYSVSREKKERFSLILESASTNQTSMYLCATLGEPSYEQYFGPGTRLTVT.

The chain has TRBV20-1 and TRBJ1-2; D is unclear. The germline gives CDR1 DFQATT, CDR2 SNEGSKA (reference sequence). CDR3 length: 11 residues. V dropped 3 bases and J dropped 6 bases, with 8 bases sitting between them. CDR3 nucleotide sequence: TGCAGTGCTAGTGTGGGGAATGGCTACACCTTC. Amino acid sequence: CSASVGNGYTF.

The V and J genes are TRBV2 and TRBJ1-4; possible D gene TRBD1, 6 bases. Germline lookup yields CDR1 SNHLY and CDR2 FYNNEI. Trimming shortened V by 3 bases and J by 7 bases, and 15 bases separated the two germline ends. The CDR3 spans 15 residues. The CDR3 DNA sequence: TGTGCCAGCAGTGACGAGGGGGTAATGAGTGAAAAACTGTTTTTT. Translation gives CASSDEGVMSEKLFF. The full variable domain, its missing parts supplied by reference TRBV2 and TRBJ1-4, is EPEVTQTPSHQVTQMGQEVILRCVPISNHLYFYWYRQILGQKVEFLVSFYNNEISEKSEIFDDQFSVERPDGSNFTLKIRSTKLEDSAMYFCASSDEGVMSEKLFFGSGTQLSVL.

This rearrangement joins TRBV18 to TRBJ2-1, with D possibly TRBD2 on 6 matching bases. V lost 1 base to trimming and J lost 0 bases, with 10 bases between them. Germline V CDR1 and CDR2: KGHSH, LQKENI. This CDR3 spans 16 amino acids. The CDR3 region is CASSPQAGISYNEQFF. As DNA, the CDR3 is TGTGCCAGCTCACCACAAGCGGGTATCTCCTACAATGAGCAGTTCTTC.

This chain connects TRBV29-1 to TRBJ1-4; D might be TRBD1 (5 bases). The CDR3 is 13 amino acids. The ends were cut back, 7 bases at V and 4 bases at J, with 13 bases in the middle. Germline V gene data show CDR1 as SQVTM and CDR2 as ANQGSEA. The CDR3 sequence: CSAKQAFNEKLFF. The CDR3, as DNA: TGCAGCGCTAAACAGGCATTTAATGAAAAACTGTTTTTT.

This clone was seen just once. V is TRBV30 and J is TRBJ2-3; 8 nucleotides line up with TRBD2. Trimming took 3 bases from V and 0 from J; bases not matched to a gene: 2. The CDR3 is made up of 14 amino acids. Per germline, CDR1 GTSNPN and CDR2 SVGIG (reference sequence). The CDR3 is CAWSTSGSTDTQYF. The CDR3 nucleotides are TGTGCCTGGAGCACTAGCGGCAGCACAGATACGCAGTATTTT.

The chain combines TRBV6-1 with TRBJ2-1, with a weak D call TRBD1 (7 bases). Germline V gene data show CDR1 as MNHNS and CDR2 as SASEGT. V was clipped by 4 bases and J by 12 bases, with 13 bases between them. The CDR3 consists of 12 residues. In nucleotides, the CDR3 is TGTGCCAGCAGTGTTCCAGGGGGAGGGCAGTTCTTC. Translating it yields CASSVPGGGQFF.

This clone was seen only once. The CDR3 region is CASSLVASYEQYF. CDR3 nucleotide sequence: TGTGCCAGCAGCTTAGTTGCCTCCTACGAGCAGTACTTC. The J gene is TRBJ2-7, the V gene TRBV7-9; the D is unclear. The length of the CDR3 is 13 residues. The germline gives CDR1 SEHNR, CDR2 FQNEAQ (reference sequence). Between the trimmed V and J ends, which lost 1 base and 0 bases, there was a span of 4 bases.

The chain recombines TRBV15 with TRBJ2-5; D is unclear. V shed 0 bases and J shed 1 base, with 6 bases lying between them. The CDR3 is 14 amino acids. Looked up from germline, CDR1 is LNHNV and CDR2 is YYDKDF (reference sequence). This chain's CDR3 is CATSRDRPQETQYF. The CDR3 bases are TGTGCCACCAGCAGAGATCGGCCCCAAGAGACCCAGTACTTC.